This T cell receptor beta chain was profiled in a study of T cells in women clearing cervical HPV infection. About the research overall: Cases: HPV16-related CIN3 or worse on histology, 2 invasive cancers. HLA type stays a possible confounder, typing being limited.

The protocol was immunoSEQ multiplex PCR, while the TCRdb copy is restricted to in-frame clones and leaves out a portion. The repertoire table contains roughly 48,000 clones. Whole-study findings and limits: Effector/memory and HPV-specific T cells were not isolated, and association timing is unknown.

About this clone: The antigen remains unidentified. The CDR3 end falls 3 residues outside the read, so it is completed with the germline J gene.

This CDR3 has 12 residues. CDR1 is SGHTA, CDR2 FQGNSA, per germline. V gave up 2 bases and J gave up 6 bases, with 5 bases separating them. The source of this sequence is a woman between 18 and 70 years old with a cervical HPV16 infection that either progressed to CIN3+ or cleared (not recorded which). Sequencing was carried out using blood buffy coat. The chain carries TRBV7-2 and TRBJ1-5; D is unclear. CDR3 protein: CASSLSFQPQHF. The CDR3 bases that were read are TGTGCCAGCAGCTTATCGTTTCAGCCC.